The 23 T cell receptor beta chains listed next were all sequenced from one sample in a study of T cell repertoires in cytomegalovirus infection. Using its own MiXCR run on the reads, TCRdb lists one record per CDR3 protein. The table records around 320,000 distinct CDR3 sequences, more than 9% of them present only once. The sequenced sample consisted of PBMCs. These receptor sequences come from a human donor in good health (CMV status not recorded). Some clones in this sample may be carry-over from other donors' samples.

This clonotype was counted many times. In DNA, the CDR3 is TGTGCCAGCAGCTTATTGGGTCCCTTAGGCAACGAGCAGTACTTC. As protein: CASSLLGPLGNEQYF. The V gene is TRBV7-2, the J gene TRBJ2-7; unclear D gene. Germline CDR1 reads SGHTA; CDR2 reads FQGNSA. With 2 bases removed from V and 5 bases from J, the gap between germline ends came to 16 bases. This CDR3 comprises 15 residues.

The chain has TRBV3-1 and TRBJ1-4; the match to TRBD1 covers 8 bases. V trimming: 4 bases; J trimming: 8 bases; junction bases outside the gene matches: 9. The CDR3 totals 15 residues. Germline CDR1 is LGHDT and CDR2 is YNNKEL (reference sequence). CDR3 bases: TGTGCCAGCAGCCCGTACCGGACAGGGAACGAAAAACTGTTTTTT. Its protein is CASSPYRTGNEKLFF.

With respect to this clonotype: Likely a read error: the CDR3 ends without its conserved phenylalanine or tryptophan. This chain connects TRBV10-3 to TRBJ1-2; tentative D call: TRBD1 (5 bases). V lost 3 bases, J lost 0 bases, and 14 bases lay in between. Germline assignment: CDR1 ENHRY and CDR2 SYGVKD. CDR3 size: 16 residues. Here the CDR3 reads CAISDGMTASNYGYTS. The CDR3 nucleotides are TGTGCCATCAGTGATGGTATGACAGCTTCTAACTATGGCTACACCTCC.

This clonotype was counted at least ten times. V usage is TRBV11-1 and J usage is TRBJ2-1; D might be TRBD1 (6 bases). The CDR3 length is 14 residues. V dropped 5 bases and J dropped 5 bases, with 13 bases sitting between them. In germline, CDR1 is SGHAT, CDR2 FQDESV (reference sequence). CDR3 DNA: TGTGCCAGCAGCCGCAGGGGTGGGGACAATGAGCAGTTCTTC. This sequence encodes CASSRRGGDNEQFF.

The rearrangement uses TRBV5-1 and TRBJ1-1; perhaps TRBD1 as D (5 bases). Germline lookup yields CDR1 SGHRS and CDR2 YFSETQ. The CDR3 runs to 16 residues. The V end lost 4 bases, the J end lost 6 bases, and 22 bases lay between the germline ends. As DNA, the CDR3 is TGCGCCAGCAGCCCCTTGACTGGGGGGGTGAATCCTGAAGCTTTCTTT. Translation: CASSPLTGGVNPEAFF. Based on the CDR3 plus reference TRBV5-1 and TRBJ1-1, the full variable domain is KAGVTQTPRYLIKTRGQQVTLSCSPISGHRSVSWYQQTPGQGLQFLFEYFSETQRNKGNFPGRFSGRQFSNSRSEMNVSTLELGDSALYLCASSPLTGGVNPEAFFGQGTRLTVV.

This clonotype appeared many times. The rearrangement joins TRBV7-6 to TRBJ2-1, with D perhaps TRBD1 (6 bases). V was cut by 5 bases and J by 6 bases, with 14 bases left in between. The germline V gene encodes CDR1 SGHVS and CDR2 FNYEAQ. The CDR3 is 14 amino acids. The chain's CDR3 is CASSQGKGGNEQFF. Written as DNA, the CDR3 is TGTGCCAGCAGCCAGGGGAAGGGCGGCAATGAGCAGTTCTTC.

The rearrangement uses TRBV6-2 or TRBV6-3 and TRBJ2-1, with 9 bases lining up with TRBD1. Germline CDR1 reads MNHEY; CDR2 reads SVGEGT. The V and J ends lost 7 bases and 7 bases, in that order; junction bases with no gene match: 11. CDR3 size: 15 residues. The CDR3 nucleotides read TGTGCCAGCATCTCGGACAGGGGAGTTGAGAATGAGCAGTTCTTC. Its translation: CASISDRGVENEQFF.

The chain recombines TRBV12-3 or TRBV12-4 with TRBJ2-4; 8 positions match TRBD1. The CDR3 is 14 amino acids. Losses at the gene ends were 5 bases for V and 6 bases for J; bases not matched to a gene: 6. Here the CDR3 reads CASSLTGGVNIQYF. CDR3 sequence (DNA): TGTGCCAGCAGTCTCACAGGGGGAGTAAACATTCAGTACTTC.

This clonotype has a handful of counts. V usage is TRBV7-2 and J usage is TRBJ2-7; 8 nucleotides match TRBD1. The CDR3 has 15 residues. Trimming took 4 bases from V and 5 from J; bases not matched to a gene: 10. CDR1 is SGHTA, CDR2 FQGNSA, per germline. CDR3 amino acids: CASSSTQGARHEQYF. In nucleotides, the CDR3 is TGTGCCAGCAGCTCGACCCAGGGGGCGCGCCACGAGCAGTACTTC.

In this sample, this clonotype turned up many times. The rearrangement joins TRBV28 to TRBJ2-7; TRBD1 agrees at 10 bases. Per the germline V gene, CDR1 is MDHEN and CDR2 is SYDVKM. Germline trimming cut 7 bases from V and 4 bases from J; bases unmatched to any gene: 4. This CDR3 has 13 amino acids. CDR3 bases: TGTGCCAGCAAGACAGGGGGCGAGTACGAGCAGTACTTC. This gives the protein CASKTGGEYEQYF.

This clonotype occurred many times. The chain joins TRBV7-2 to TRBJ2-1; D could derive from TRBD1 or TRBD2 (5 bases each). From germline, CDR1 is SGHTA and CDR2 FQGNSA. V was clipped by 5 bases and J by 2 bases, with 16 bases between them. The CDR3 has 16 amino acids. The CDR3: CASSNYRDGPYNEQFF. CDR3 DNA: TGTGCCAGCAGCAACTACCGGGACGGGCCCTACAATGAGCAGTTCTTC.

This clonotype has a count of ten or more. The gene calls are TRBV15 and TRBJ2-7; the D gene could be TRBD1 or TRBD2 (6 bases each). CDR1 is LNHNV, CDR2 YYDKDF, per germline (reference sequence). Trimming pared 3 bases from V and 2 bases from J, leaving 8 bases between. CDR3 size: 13 residues. DNA for the CDR3: TGTGCCACCAGCAGGAGGGGGGCCTACGAGCAGTACTTC. It codes for CATSRRGAYEQYF.

This clonotype was seen more than once but under ten times. This chain links TRBV5-1 with TRBJ2-6; TRBD1 is a possible D gene (6 bases). Trimming left V 4 bases short and J 0 bases short, with 20 bases between. Germline lookup yields CDR1 SGHRS and CDR2 YFSETQ. The CDR3 runs to 19 residues. CDR3: CASSNSGQKEPSGANVLTF. The CDR3 DNA reads TGCGCCAGCAGCAACTCCGGACAGAAGGAACCCTCTGGGGCCAACGTCCTGACTTTC.

The genes are TRBV7-9 and TRBJ2-7; D could derive from TRBD1 or TRBD2 (7 bases each). CDR1 SEHNR and CDR2 FQNEAQ come from the germline V gene (reference sequence). The CDR3 extends over 15 amino acids. V lost 4 bases, J lost 2 bases, and 15 bases lay in between. For the CDR3, the DNA is TGTGCCAGCAGCTGGGGGAGGGACAGCCCCTACGAGCAGTACTTC. Amino acid sequence: CASSWGRDSPYEQYF.

The gene calls are TRBV15 and TRBJ2-1; 7 bases align to TRBD2. Germline V lookup: CDR1 LNHNV, CDR2 YYDKDF (reference sequence). The J segment lost 1 base and the V segment lost 1 base, leaving 4 bases of the junction unmatched. The CDR3 is made up of 16 amino acids. Here the CDR3 reads CATSRGGGNSYNEQFF. CDR3 nucleotide sequence: TGTGCCACCAGCAGAGGGGGGGGTAATTCCTACAATGAGCAGTTCTTC.

This clonotype has at least ten counts. This chain uses TRBV7-6 with TRBJ1-2; 8 bases agree with TRBD1. Germline assignment: CDR1 SGHVS and CDR2 FNYEAQ. Trimming removed 1 base from V and 2 bases from J; junction bases left unmatched: 9. This CDR3 has 17 residues. The CDR3 sequence is CASSLEAGGLRNYGYTF. In DNA, the CDR3 is TGTGCCAGCAGCTTAGAGGCAGGGGGCTTACGAAACTATGGCTACACCTTC.

This clonotype was counted many times. This chain joins TRBV7-2 and TRBJ2-1, with TRBD2 matching over 8 bases. CDR1 SGHTA and CDR2 FQGNSA come from the germline V gene. The CDR3 length is 14 residues. V shed 5 bases, J shed 9 bases, and the junction held 9 bases outside the gene matches. For the CDR3, the DNA is TGTGCCAGCAGCGCCAGACTAGCGCTCAGTGAGCAGTTCTTC. Translated, it gives CASSARLALSEQFF.

CDR3 amino acids: CASLGTGTSTDTQYF. The CDR3 DNA reads TGCGCCAGCCTGGGGACCGGGACTAGCACAGATACGCAGTATTTT. The genes are TRBV4-1 and TRBJ2-3; weak D call: TRBD2 (6 bases). Germline CDR1 and CDR2: MGHRA and YSYEKL. The germline V and J ends were trimmed by 8 bases and 0 bases, with 15 bases remaining between them. The CDR3 is 15 amino acids.

This clonotype was seen ten or more times. The rearrangement uses TRBV7-2 and TRBJ1-5; 8 bases map to TRBD1. The CDR3 length is 16 residues. The V gene end was trimmed by 5 bases and the J gene end by 4 bases; junction bases not matched to a gene: 10. CDR1 and CDR2 (germline): SGHTA, FQGNSA. This chain's CDR3 is CASSKGRTGINQPQHF. CDR3 coding DNA: TGTGCCAGCAGCAAGGGTCGGACAGGGATAAATCAGCCCCAGCATTTT. Supplemented by reference TRBV7-2 and TRBJ1-5, the full variable domain reads GAGVSQSPSNKVTEKGKDVELRCDPISGHTALYWYRQSLGQGLEFLIYFQGNSAPDKSGLPSDRFSAERTGGSVSTLTIQRTQQEDSAVYLCASSKGRTGINQPQHFGDGTRLSIL.

The chain employs TRBV7-2 and TRBJ2-5, with 7 nucleotides matching TRBD1. The CDR3 runs to 15 residues. Trimming cost V 5 bases and J 2 bases; bases outside gene matches: 8. Looked up from germline, CDR1 is SGHTA and CDR2 is FQGNSA. The DNA for the CDR3 is TGTGCCAGCAGCCCGACAGGGAGCCTTCAAGAGACCCAGTACTTC. Translated, it gives CASSPTGSLQETQYF.

The chain joins TRBV12-3 or TRBV12-4 to TRBJ1-1; D gene uncertain. This CDR3 has 17 amino acids. V dropped 6 bases and J dropped 0 bases, with 20 bases sitting between them. The CDR3 loop reads CASRRIHQPNMNTEAFF. The CDR3 nucleotides read TGTGCCAGCAGGAGGATACATCAGCCCAACATGAACACTGAAGCTTTCTTT.

Many counts were recorded for this clonotype. This rearrangement joins TRBV19 to TRBJ2-2, with TRBD1 as a possible D gene (6 bases). CDR3 length: 14 amino acids. Germline CDR1 LNHDA, CDR2 SQIVND (reference sequence). Between the trimmed V and J ends, which lost 4 bases and 6 bases, there was a span of 12 bases. This CDR3 reads CASSSPTGPGELFF. The CDR3 coding sequence is TGTGCCAGTAGTAGCCCAACAGGGCCCGGGGAGCTGTTTTTT.

This clonotype was seen repeatedly, ten times or more. The chain recombines TRBV7-2 with TRBJ1-1, with D unresolved. Trimming removed 1 base at V and 1 base at J, with 10 bases between. The length of the CDR3 is 15 residues. Germline CDR1 and CDR2: SGHTA and FQGNSA. DNA for the CDR3: TGTGCCAGCAGCTTAGTTGCAGGACCGAACACTGAAGCTTTCTTT. Residues: CASSLVAGPNTEAFF.